The next 9 T cell receptor beta chains were all read from a single sample in a study of T cell repertoires in cytomegalovirus infection. TCRdb analysed the reads with MiXCR anew, one entry per CDR3 protein. The sample yields about 320,000 distinct CDR3 sequences, 9.5% seen once. Sequencing used PBMCs. The receptors were gathered from a human donor in good health (CMV status not recorded). Some clones in this sample may be carry-over from other donors' samples.

This rearrangement joins TRBV28 to TRBJ2-3; tentative D call: TRBD2 (6 bases). CDR1 and CDR2 (germline): MDHEN, SYDVKM. This CDR3 comprises 16 residues. V lost 3 bases, J lost 1 base, and 14 bases lay in between. CDR3 coding DNA: TGTGCCAGCAGTTTCTTATTCGGGGGTGGCACAGATACGCAGTATTTT. Translated: CASSFLFGGGTDTQYF.

Details on this clonotype: A much larger clone differs by one base, so this may be a read error. The gene calls are TRBV20-1 and TRBJ2-3; D remains ambiguous. CDR1 DFQATT and CDR2 SNEGSKA come from the germline V gene (reference sequence). This CDR3 is 15 amino acids long. Trimming stripped 7 bases from V and 0 bases from J, with 17 bases between. Here the CDR3 DNA reads TGCAGTGTGGTACAGATGACTTCTAGCACAGATACGCAGTATTTT. Amino acids: CSVVQMTSSTDTQYF.

V usage is TRBV7-2 and J usage is TRBJ2-5, with no clear D. The V gene's germline CDR1 is SGHTA and CDR2 FQGNSA. Trimming cost V 0 bases and J 3 bases, with 8 bases left between them. The CDR3 contains 14 residues. The CDR3 here is CASSLATTEETQYF. The CDR3 DNA reads as TGTGCCAGCAGCTTAGCAACGACCGAAGAGACCCAGTACTTC.

The chain employs TRBV7-8 and TRBJ2-1, with D unresolved. Trimming stripped 4 bases from V and 9 bases from J, with 7 bases between. Germline lookup yields CDR1 SGHVS and CDR2 FQNEAQ. The CDR3 loop spans 11 amino acids. CDR3 DNA sequence: TGTGCCAGCAGCTCCCATTTTGAGCAGTTCTTC. Amino acids: CASSSHFEQFF.

In this sample, this clonotype turned up many times. The chain couples TRBV5-4 to TRBJ2-2; 7 bases are shared with TRBD1. There are 14 residues in the CDR3. V was pared by 2 bases and J by 5 bases, with 3 bases of the junction left unmatched. In germline, CDR1 is SGHNT, CDR2 YYREEE (reference sequence). The CDR3 sequence: CASSFRDRTGELFF. The DNA for the CDR3 is TGTGCCAGCAGCTTTAGGGACAGAACCGGGGAGCTGTTTTTT.

The chain recombines TRBV29-1 with TRBJ1-2; D unresolved. CDR1 and CDR2 (germline): SQVTM, ANQGSEA. Trimming removed 1 base at V and 4 bases at J, with 28 bases between. There are 19 residues in the CDR3. The DNA of the CDR3 is TGCAGCGTTGAAGGGTGGGTTAAGGGATCAGCGTCTCCCCTCTATGGCTACACCTTC. It translates to CSVEGWVKGSASPLYGYTF.

This clonotype was counted a few times. The V gene is TRBV4-3, the J gene TRBJ2-7, with D perhaps being TRBD1 or TRBD2 (5 bases each). The germline CDR1 and CDR2 sequences are LGHNA and YSLEER. The CDR3 loop spans 13 amino acids. V was shortened by 0 bases and J by 3 bases, with 6 bases between the two germline ends. CDR3 region: CASSQDGGYEQYF. The DNA for the CDR3 is TGCGCCAGCAGCCAAGATGGGGGCTACGAGCAGTACTTC.

This clonotype was counted a few times. The gene calls are TRBV20-1 and TRBJ2-2, with D possibly matching TRBD2 (5 bases). CDR1 and CDR2 (germline): DFQATT, SNEGSKA (reference sequence). Trimming stripped 0 bases from V and 2 bases from J, with 10 bases between. This CDR3 spans 15 amino acids. The CDR3 DNA reads TGCAGTGCTAGAGATGGGCGGGCTAACACCGGGGAGCTGTTTTTT. It translates to CSARDGRANTGELFF.

This clonotype was seen ten or more times. The rearrangement uses TRBV2 and TRBJ2-4; the match to TRBD2 covers 14 bases. The CDR3 extends over 16 amino acids. Germline CDR1 SNHLY, CDR2 FYNNEI. V gave up 4 bases and J gave up 7 bases; unmatched junction bases: 6. The CDR3 reads CASSVGTSGSGNIQYF. Written as DNA, the CDR3 is TGTGCCAGCAGTGTCGGGACTAGCGGGAGCGGTAACATTCAGTACTTC. Looking up the rest from reference TRBV2 and TRBJ2-4 gives the full variable domain: EPEVTQTPSHQVTQMGQEVILRCVPISNHLYFYWYRQILGQKVEFLVSFYNNEISEKSEIFDDQFSVERPDGSNFTLKIRSTKLEDSAMYFCASSVGTSGSGNIQYFGAGTRLSVL.